This T cell receptor (beta chain) is drawn from a study of cytomegalovirus exposure and HLA in healthy donors. Study-level findings and limits: CMV antigen specificity was confirmed in vitro for three CMV-associated chains. TCR beta chains numbering some 150 were designated cytomegalovirus-associated. The tendency of first-cohort TCR clusters to co-occur in the 120 validation repertoires was the finding of a later analysis.

Assay used: immunoSEQ multiplex PCR; TCRdb lists only in-frame clones, some missing. Of about 350,000 clones listed, approximately 90% are singletons. J gave up 6 bases and V 5 bases, and 8 bases lay outside the gene matches. This CDR3 is 16 amino acids long. Germline values: CDR1 LNHDA, CDR2 SQIVND (reference sequence). Notes on this clone: Its antigen is unidentified.

The chain has TRBV19 and TRBJ2-2; 11 nucleotides match TRBD1. Sequences were obtained from PBMCs. This TCR was recovered from a young woman in good health and CMV-seropositive. The CDR3 nucleotides are TGTGCCAGTAGTCGGGGACAGGGGGTAGTGGCCGGGGAGCTGTTTTTT. Its protein is CASSRGQGVVAGELFF. The full variable domain, completed using reference TRBV19 and TRBJ2-2, is DGGITQSPKYLFRKEGQNVTLSCEQNLNHDAMYWYRQDPGQGLRLIYYSQIVNDFQKGDIAEGYSVSREKKESFPLTVTSAQKNPTAFYLCASSRGQGVVAGELFFGEGSRLTVL.